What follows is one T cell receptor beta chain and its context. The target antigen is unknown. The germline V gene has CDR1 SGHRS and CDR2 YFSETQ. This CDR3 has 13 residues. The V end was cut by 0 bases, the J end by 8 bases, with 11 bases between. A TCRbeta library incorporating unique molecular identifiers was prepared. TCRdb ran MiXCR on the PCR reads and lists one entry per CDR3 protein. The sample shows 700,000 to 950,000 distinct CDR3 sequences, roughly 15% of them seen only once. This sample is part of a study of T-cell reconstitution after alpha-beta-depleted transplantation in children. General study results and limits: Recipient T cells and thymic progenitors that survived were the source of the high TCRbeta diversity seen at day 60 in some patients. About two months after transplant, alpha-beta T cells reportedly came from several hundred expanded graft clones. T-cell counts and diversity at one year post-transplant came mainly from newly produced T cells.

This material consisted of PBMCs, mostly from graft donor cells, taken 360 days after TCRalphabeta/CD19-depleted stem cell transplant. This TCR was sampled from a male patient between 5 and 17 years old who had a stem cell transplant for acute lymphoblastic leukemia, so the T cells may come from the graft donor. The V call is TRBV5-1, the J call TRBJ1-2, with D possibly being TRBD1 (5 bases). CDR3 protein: CASSLAAGNGYTF. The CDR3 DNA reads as TGCGCCAGCAGCTTGGCGGCAGGGAACGGCTACACCTTC.